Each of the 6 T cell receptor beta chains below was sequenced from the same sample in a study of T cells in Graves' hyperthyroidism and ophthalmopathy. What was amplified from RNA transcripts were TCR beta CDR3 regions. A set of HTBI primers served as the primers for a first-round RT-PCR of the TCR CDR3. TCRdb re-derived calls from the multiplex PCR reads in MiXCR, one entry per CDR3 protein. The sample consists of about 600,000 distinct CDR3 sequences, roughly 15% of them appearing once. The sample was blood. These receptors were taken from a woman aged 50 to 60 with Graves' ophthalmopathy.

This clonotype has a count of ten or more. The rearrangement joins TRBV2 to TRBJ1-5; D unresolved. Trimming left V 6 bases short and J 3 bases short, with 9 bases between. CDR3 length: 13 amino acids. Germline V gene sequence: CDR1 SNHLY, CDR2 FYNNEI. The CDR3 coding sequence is TGTGCCAGCAGGCTAATTCTCAATCAGCCCCAGCATTTT. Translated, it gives CASRLILNQPQHF. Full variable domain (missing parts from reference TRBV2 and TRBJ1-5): EPEVTQTPSHQVTQMGQEVILRCVPISNHLYFYWYRQILGQKVEFLVSFYNNEISEKSEIFDDQFSVERPDGSNFTLKIRSTKLEDSAMYFCASRLILNQPQHFGDGTRLSIL.

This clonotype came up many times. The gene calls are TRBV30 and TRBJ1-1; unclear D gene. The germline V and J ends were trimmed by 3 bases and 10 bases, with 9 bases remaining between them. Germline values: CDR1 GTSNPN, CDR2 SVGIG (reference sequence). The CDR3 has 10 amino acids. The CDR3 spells CAWRQELAFF. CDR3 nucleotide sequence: TGTGCCTGGAGGCAGGAACTAGCTTTCTTT. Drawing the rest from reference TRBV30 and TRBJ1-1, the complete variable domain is SQTIHQWPATLVQPVGSPLSLECTVEGTSNPNLYWYRQAAGRGLQLLFYSVGIGQISSEVPQNLSASRPQDRQFILSSKKLLLSDSGFYLCAWRQELAFFGQGTRLTVV.

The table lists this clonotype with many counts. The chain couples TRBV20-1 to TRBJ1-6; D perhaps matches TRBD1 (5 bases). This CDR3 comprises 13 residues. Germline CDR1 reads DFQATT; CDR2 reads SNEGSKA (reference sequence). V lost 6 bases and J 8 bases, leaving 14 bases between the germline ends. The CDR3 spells CSALRGIDSPLHF. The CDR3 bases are TGCAGTGCCCTGCGGGGCATCGATTCACCCCTCCACTTT.

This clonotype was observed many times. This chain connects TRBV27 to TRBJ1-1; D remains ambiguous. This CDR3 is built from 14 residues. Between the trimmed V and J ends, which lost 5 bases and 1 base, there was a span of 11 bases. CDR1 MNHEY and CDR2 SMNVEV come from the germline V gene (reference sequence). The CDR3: CASSHQTGNTEAFF. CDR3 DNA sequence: TGTGCCAGCAGTCATCAGACCGGGAACACTGAAGCTTTCTTT.

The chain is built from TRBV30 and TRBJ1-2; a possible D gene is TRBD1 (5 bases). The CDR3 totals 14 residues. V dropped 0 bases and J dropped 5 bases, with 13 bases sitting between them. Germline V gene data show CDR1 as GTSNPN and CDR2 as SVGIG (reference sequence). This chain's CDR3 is CAWSVKGFWYGYTF. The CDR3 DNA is TGTGCCTGGAGTGTAAAGGGGTTTTGGTATGGCTACACCTTC.

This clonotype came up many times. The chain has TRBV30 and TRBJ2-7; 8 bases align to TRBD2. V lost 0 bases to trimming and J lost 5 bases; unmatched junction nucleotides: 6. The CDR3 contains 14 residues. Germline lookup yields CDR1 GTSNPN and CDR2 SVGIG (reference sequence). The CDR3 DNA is TGTGCCTGGAGTGTGGGACTAGTCGCCGACGAGCAGTACTTC. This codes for CAWSVGLVADEQYF.